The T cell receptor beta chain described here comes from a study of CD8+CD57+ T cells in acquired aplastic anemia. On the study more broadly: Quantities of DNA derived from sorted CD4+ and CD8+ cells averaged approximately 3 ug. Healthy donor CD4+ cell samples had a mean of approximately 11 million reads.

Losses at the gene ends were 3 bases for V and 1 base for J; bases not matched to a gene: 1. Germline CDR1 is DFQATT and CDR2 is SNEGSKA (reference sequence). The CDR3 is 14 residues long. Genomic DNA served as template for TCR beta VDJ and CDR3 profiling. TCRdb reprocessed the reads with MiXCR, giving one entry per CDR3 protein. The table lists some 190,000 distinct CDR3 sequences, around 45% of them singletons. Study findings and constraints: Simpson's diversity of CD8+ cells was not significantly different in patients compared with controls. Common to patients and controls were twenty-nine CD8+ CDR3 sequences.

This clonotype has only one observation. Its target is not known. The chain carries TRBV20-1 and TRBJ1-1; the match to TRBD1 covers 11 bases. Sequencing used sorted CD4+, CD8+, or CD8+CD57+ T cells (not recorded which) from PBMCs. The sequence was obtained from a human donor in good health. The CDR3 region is CSASGQGANTEAFF. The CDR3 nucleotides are TGCAGTGCTAGCGGACAGGGGGCGAACACTGAAGCTTTCTTT.